The TCR beta chain described here comes from a study of blood T cell repertoires in COVID-19 (dated by TCRdb to about 2020). In the study overall: Collaborator samples came from the United States, Italy and Spain and covered acute and convalescent phases of COVID-19. The prospective study material was composed of cDNA or gDNA derived from T cells, B-cell-depleted T cells, or PBMCs. The dataset comprised deeply sampled blood TCRbeta repertoires from subjects exposed to, actively infected with, or recovered from COVID-19. The repertoires were released in a freely available public database meant as a resource for research on the immune response to SARS-CoV-2. Samples came from the ongoing ImmuneRACE study (first 160 participants) plus 1,254 subjects from 6 global collaborators. Sample metadata almost always included a de-identified subject ID, COVID-19 status, age in years and sex. Where available, HLA class I and class II types were obtained from metadata supplied by the sample provider rather than from assay-based typing. What the research found in general, with its limitations: The amount of clinical and demographic metadata varied by source and participant and was provided uncurated.

One collaborating source in Seattle enrolled patients during active infection and followed them longitudinally through the course of disease. Whole blood was collected in K2EDTA tubes by collaborating institutions according to the institutions' own protocols. For TCRbeta analysis, collaborator samples were shipped as frozen whole blood, as isolated PBMCs, or as DNA extracted from either sample type. About this clone: Its antigen is not yet known. Base qualities are not recorded, but no much larger clone differs from it by a single base.

Trimming at the junction amounts to 5 bases on V and 5 bases on J, and the germline ends lie 16 bases apart. The CDR3 runs 15 amino acids, cysteine and phenylalanine included. CDR3 DNA is the only sequence kept; it has 45 bases, read in frame from the first base. The germline V gene (reference sequence) provides CDR1 LNHDA and CDR2 SQIVND. The immunoSEQ Assay, a bias-controlled multiplex PCR, was used to amplify TCRbeta CDR3 regions from genomic DNA. For the original study's pipeline: The number of nucleated cells in each sample was estimated from the amplification of reference gene primers within the assay. Sequence reads were collapsed and filtered to measure the absolute abundance of every unique TCRbeta CDR3 rearrangement. For each sample, productive Simpson clonality was calculated by taking the square root of Simpson's diversity index across productive rearrangements. TCRdb stores this immuneACCESS table with in-frame sequences only. Part of the clones is absent; in the studies checked, under half of the shortfall reflects unresolved V genes, and no reason is known for the rest. The DNA was the basis for D and trimming; V, J and clone size are from that table. The table for this sample lists about 170,000 clones; approximately 87% of them were counted only once. The top ten hold 11% of the sample.

Here the chain combines TRBV19 and TRBJ1-5; the best D guess is TRBD1, with 5 bases matching. Material for sequencing was peripheral blood. The receptor comes from an older woman with COVID-19, enrolled during active disease. The CDR3: CASSSDGLGHQPQHF. DNA sequence: TGTGCCAGTAGTTCGGACGGCCTGGGGCATCAGCCCCAGCATTTT. Supplemented by the reference TRBV19 and TRBJ1-5 proteins around the CDR3, the complete variable domain is DGGITQSPKYLFRKEGQNVTLSCEQNLNHDAMYWYRQDPGQGLRLIYYSQIVNDFQKGDIAEGYSVSREKKESFPLTVTSAQKNPTAFYLCASSSDGLGHQPQHFGDGTRLSIL.